The 22 T cell receptor beta chains given below trace back to one sample, sequenced in a study of tissue T cells after allogeneic stem cell transplantation. The data were produced by immunoSEQ multiplex PCR, yet TCRdb's version contains in-frame clones alone and is incomplete. This sample has about 2,300 clones, with 40% to 55% found just once. As to time point: mouse harvest day 14 after allogeneic transplant. The graft held 10^6 splenic CD5+ T cells and 10^7 T-cell-depleted bone marrow cells. Material for sequencing was gut tissue. The receptor source for this set is a female BALB/c mouse given C57BL/6 T cells with graft-versus-host disease after an allogeneic hematopoietic cell transplant.

This clone was seen only a few times. Genes and germline are mouse. Sequencing ends 1 residue short of the CDR3 end; the germline J gene provides the rest. The chain has TRBV2 and TRBJ1-5, with a weak D call TRBD1 (5 bases). Trimming removed 0 bases at V and 4 bases at J, with 10 bases between. Germline loops: CDR1 LGHNA, CDR2 YSYQKL. This CDR3 has 15 amino acids. The covered CDR3 bases are TGTGCCAGCAGCCAAGATAAGGGGTGGAACCAGGCTCCGCTT. This codes for CASSQDKGWNQAPL. In full, the CDR3 is CASSQDKGWNQAPLF.

Worth noting for this clone: The germline and genes are mouse ones. Read sequence stops 1 residue before the CDR3 end, and the germline J gene provides the missing end. The V call is TRBV26, the J call TRBJ1-1, with D possibly being TRBD1 (6 bases). V was shortened by 1 base and J by 7 bases, with 10 bases between the two germline ends. Germline-derived CDR1 and CDR2 are KGHPV and FQNQEV (reference sequence). The CDR3 spans 13 residues. The CDR3: CASSLLGAQEVFF. The part of the CDR3 DNA that was read is TGTGCCAGCAGTCTGTTGGGGGCGCAAGAAGTCTTC.

Comment on this clone: Gene names and germline match the mouse. Read sequence stops 1 residue before the CDR3 end, and the germline J gene provides the missing end. The rearrangement joins TRBV14 to TRBJ2-1, with 9 bases fitting TRBD1. CDR3 length: 16 amino acids. Germline V CDR1 and CDR2: SGHDT, FRDEAV. Trimming at V came to 5 bases and at J to 0 bases, leaving 6 bases not matched to a gene. The CDR3 DNA, read in part, is TGTGCCAGCAGCAGGGACAGGGCCTATAACTATGCTGAGCAGTTC. Translated: CASSRDRAYNYAEQF. The entire CDR3 is CASSRDRAYNYAEQFF.

Comment on this clone: Gene names refer to mouse genes. From the germline J gene comes the end of the CDR3, since the read stops 1 residue before it. The gene calls are TRBV23 and TRBJ2-3; the table assigns TRBD1, which was not confirmed against the DNA. Germline CDR1 KGHTA, CDR2 FQNQQP. The CDR3 is 14 amino acids. The CDR3 DNA, read in part, is TGCTCCAGCAGTCGGCAGGGTAGTGCAGAAACGCTGTAT. Translated: CSSSRQGSAETLY. The complete CDR3 protein is CSSSRQGSAETLYF.

With regard to this clone: Gene names are mouse gene names. The read ends 1 residue shy of where the CDR3 ends; the end is completed using the germline J gene. The V gene is TRBV26, the J gene TRBJ2-7, with 9 bases matching TRBD1. CDR3 length: 14 amino acids. V trimming: 0 bases; J trimming: 3 bases; junction bases outside the gene matches: 0. The V gene's germline CDR1 is KGHPV and CDR2 FQNQEV (reference sequence). Incomplete CDR3 DNA: TGTGCCAGCAGTCTGTCGGACAGGGGCTATGAACAGTAC. Translated: CASSLSDRGYEQY. The complete CDR3 sequence is CASSLSDRGYEQYF.

As concerns this clone: Gene names are mouse gene names. The read comes to an end 1 residue before the CDR3 does, leaving the germline J gene to fill in the end. J is TRBJ1-1 and V is TRBV26; TRBD1 aligns across 9 bases. The V segment lost 6 bases and the J segment 3 bases; nucleotides outside the gene matches: 2. CDR1 is KGHPV and CDR2 is FQNQEV in the germline V gene (reference sequence). This CDR3 region has 13 residues. The CDR3 DNA, read in part, is TGTGCCAGCAGGGACAGGGGACACACAGAAGTCTTC. It codes for CASRDRGHTEVF. The full CDR3 sequence reads CASRDRGHTEVFF.

In its sample, this clone was seen a few times. Mouse germline and gene names are used. This chain's CDR3 is CASSPTGNSDYTF. The CDR3 DNA, read in part, is TGTGCAAGCAGCCCGACAGGGAACTCCGACTACACC. The chain employs TRBV16 and TRBJ1-2; TRBD1 agrees at 7 bases. The read falls 1 residue short of the CDR3 end, and the missing part is taken from the germline J gene. Germline V gives CDR1 SGHSA, CDR2 FRNQAP. The CDR3 contains 13 residues. V was pared by 5 bases and J by 2 bases, with 2 bases of the junction left unmatched.

Notes on this clone: Gene names and germline refer to mouse. The read falls 1 residue short of the CDR3 end, and the missing part is taken from the germline J gene. The genes are TRBV26 and TRBJ2-2; the D is unclear. Trimming left V 5 bases short and J 4 bases short, with 8 bases between. The CDR3 runs to 13 residues. CDR1 KGHPV and CDR2 FQNQEV come from the germline V gene (reference sequence). CDR3 sequence reads: CASSSDLTGQLYF. CDR3 DNA (partial): TGTGCCAGCAGTTCGGACCTCACCGGGCAGCTCTAC.

By sample share, this clone is medium-sized (0.01 to 0.1%). Genes and germline are mouse. The DNA ends 1 residue before the CDR3 does, and the rest of the CDR3 is filled in from the germline J gene. The chain employs TRBV26 and TRBJ2-7; 7 bases are a match to TRBD1. Germline V lookup: CDR1 KGHPV, CDR2 FQNQEV (reference sequence). V shed 4 bases, J shed 3 bases, and the junction held 3 bases outside the gene matches. The CDR3 consists of 13 residues. CDR3 sequence: CASSPRQGYEQYF. The DNA read from the CDR3 is TGTGCCAGCAGTCCCCGACAGGGCTATGAACAGTAC.

Details on this clone: All gene names here are mouse names. The read halts 1 residue ahead of the CDR3 end, with the missing end drawn from the germline J gene. J is TRBJ2-2 and V is TRBV26; no clear D gene. Germline loops: CDR1 KGHPV, CDR2 FQNQEV (reference sequence). With 0 bases removed from V and 1 base from J, the gap between germline ends came to 0 bases. This CDR3 spans 13 amino acids. The CDR3 here is CASSLSNTGQLYF. The sequenced CDR3 bases are TGTGCCAGCAGTCTGTCAAACACCGGGCAGCTCTAC.

A note on this clone: The gene symbols are mouse symbols. CDR3 bases read: TGTGCCAGCAGTCCCGGGACATACACCGGGCAGCTCTAC. Its translation is CASSPGTYTGQLY. The whole CDR3 region reads CASSPGTYTGQLYF. The chain has TRBV26 and TRBJ2-2; tentatively, D is TRBD1 (6 bases). The read halts 1 residue ahead of the CDR3 end, with the missing end drawn from the germline J gene. CDR3 length: 14 residues. V was shortened by 4 bases and J by 3 bases, with 9 bases between the two germline ends. The germline V gene encodes CDR1 KGHPV and CDR2 FQNQEV (reference sequence).

This clone was recorded a few times. Gene names are mouse gene names. The read terminates 1 residue before the CDR3 end, so the remaining end is supplied by the germline J gene. The V gene is TRBV12-2, the J gene TRBJ2-5; 8 bases fit TRBD1. Germline V gene sequence: CDR1 SGHLS, CDR2 HYDKME. V was clipped by 2 bases and J by 2 bases; unmatched bases: 2. The CDR3 contains 14 residues. The CDR3 is CASSQTGGQDTQYF. The part of the CDR3 DNA that was read is TGTGCCAGCTCTCAAACAGGGGGCCAAGACACCCAGTAC.

This clone turned up a few times. The genes and germline here are from mouse. The CDR3 end lies 1 residue beyond the end of the read and is filled in from the germline J gene. The chain has TRBV26 and TRBJ1-2, with D possibly matching TRBD1 (6 bases). Germline lookup yields CDR1 KGHPV and CDR2 FQNQEV (reference sequence). This CDR3 contains 14 residues. Between the trimmed V and J ends, which lost 2 bases and 4 bases, there was a span of 11 bases. The DNA read from the CDR3 is TGTGCCAGCAGTCTGGGGGGGGCGGCCTCCGACTACACC. It yields the protein CASSLGGAASDYT. The entire CDR3 is CASSLGGAASDYTF.

In its sample, this clone was seen a few times. Mouse gene names apply. The DNA read from the CDR3 is TGTGCCAGCAGTATTCCTGGGGGGAGCTCCTATGAACAGTAC. It yields the protein CASSIPGGSSYEQY. The entire CDR3 is CASSIPGGSSYEQYF. The rearrangement joins TRBV19 to TRBJ2-7, with 8 nucleotides matching TRBD2. The read ends 1 residue early relative to the CDR3; the germline J gene fills the gap. The germline V gene has CDR1 FNHDT and CDR2 SITEND (reference sequence). V lost 2 bases and J lost 0; bases outside the gene matches: 4. The CDR3 extends over 15 amino acids.

Worth noting for this clone: Any gene name here is a mouse gene name. The CDR3 extends 1 residue past the end of the read, so its final part is completed from the germline J gene. The chain recombines TRBV26 with TRBJ1-1; possible D gene TRBD1, 5 bases. This CDR3 is 14 amino acids long. The germline gives CDR1 KGHPV, CDR2 FQNQEV (reference sequence). With 0 bases removed from V and 1 base from J, the gap between germline ends came to 6 bases. The part of the CDR3 DNA that was read is TGTGCCAGCAGTCTGTCGACAGAAAACACAGAAGTCTTC. Amino acid sequence: CASSLSTENTEVF. The whole CDR3 protein reads CASSLSTENTEVFF. The whole variable domain, remainder taken from reference TRBV26 and TRBJ1-1, is NSKVIQTPRYLVKGQGQKAKMRCIPEKGHPVVFWYQQNKNNEFKFLINFQNQEVLQQIDMTEKRFSAECPSNSPCSLEIQSSEAGDSALYLCASSLSTENTEVFFGKGTRLTVV.

With respect to this clone: Here the gene names and germline are mouse. The CDR3 extends 1 residue past the end of the read, so its final part is completed from the germline J gene. V is TRBV23 and J is TRBJ1-2; TRBD1 reflects the table's D call only, with no check against the DNA. This CDR3 comprises 13 residues. The germline gives CDR1 KGHTA, CDR2 FQNQQP. This chain's CDR3 is CSSSQQGNSDYTF. CDR3 DNA (partial): TGCTCCAGCAGTCAACAGGGGAACTCCGACTACACC.

Of note for this clone: Gene names denote mouse genes. Coverage ceases 1 residue before the CDR3 finishes, and the germline J gene fills in the end. The chain joins TRBV26 to TRBJ1-1, with D perhaps matching TRBD1 (6 bases). Germline loops: CDR1 KGHPV, CDR2 FQNQEV (reference sequence). This CDR3 region has 14 residues. The germline V and J ends were trimmed by 6 bases and 0 bases, with 11 bases remaining between them. CDR3 bases read: TGTGCCAGCAGCCGGGACAATGCAAACACAGAAGTCTTC. It translates to CASSRDNANTEVF. The entire CDR3 sequence reads CASSRDNANTEVFF.

With respect to this clone: Gene labels here are mouse ones. The read stops 1 residue short of the end of the CDR3; the missing end is completed from the germline J gene. J is TRBJ2-3 and V is TRBV23; TRBD2, the table's D call, was not compared with the DNA. The germline CDR1 and CDR2 sequences are KGHTA and FQNQQP. The CDR3 contains 15 residues. The sequenced part of the CDR3 DNA is TGCTCCAGCAGCCCTGGGGGGCCTAGTGCAGAAACGCTGTAT. Translating gives CSSSPGGPSAETLY. The whole CDR3 sequence reads CSSSPGGPSAETLYF.

Notes on this clone: The gene symbols are mouse symbols. The CDR3 extends 1 residue past the end of the read, so its final part is completed from the germline J gene. The chain is built from TRBV26 and TRBJ2-4; D is unclear. Germline V lookup: CDR1 KGHPV, CDR2 FQNQEV (reference sequence). The CDR3 totals 14 residues. Trimming shortened V by 0 bases and J by 0 bases, and 4 bases separated the two germline ends. CDR3 loop: CASSLSQSQNTLYF. The part of the CDR3 DNA that was read is TGTGCCAGCAGTCTGTCTCAGAGTCAAAACACCTTGTAC.

This clone was observed a handful of times. Gene labels here are mouse ones. The sequenced fragment ends 1 residue before the CDR3 boundary, so the rest is inferred from the germline J gene. The chain joins TRBV3 to TRBJ2-2, with 7 bases that match TRBD1. Trimming took 4 bases from V and 3 from J; bases not matched to a gene: 5. The CDR3 runs to 15 residues. Germline lookup yields CDR1 SNHLY and CDR2 FYNGKV (reference sequence). CDR3 sequence reads: CASSYRGRDTGQLYF. The covered CDR3 bases are TGTGCCAGCAGCTACAGGGGAAGGGACACCGGGCAGCTCTAC.

The sample holds one count of this clone. The gene names given are mouse names. Read sequence stops 1 residue before the CDR3 end, and the germline J gene provides the missing end. The rearrangement joins TRBV3 to TRBJ2-4, with 7 positions matching TRBD1. Germline loops: CDR1 SNHLY, CDR2 FYNGKV (reference sequence). The CDR3 has 13 residues. Trimming at V came to 5 bases and at J to 4 bases, leaving 3 bases not matched to a gene. The sequenced part of the CDR3 DNA is TGTGCCAGCAGCCCGGGACAGAAAAACACCTTGTAC. Its translation is CASSPGQKNTLY. The CDR3, in full, reads CASSPGQKNTLYF. The variable domain in full, completed from reference TRBV3 and TRBJ2-4, reads GPKVLQIPSHQIIDMGQMVTLNCDPVSNHLYFYWYKQILGQQMEFLVNFYNGKVMEKSKLFKDQFSVERPDGSYFTLKIQPTALEDSAVYFCASSPGQKNTLYFGAGTRLSVL.

By its share, this clone is large. Gene names follow the mouse nomenclature. The CDR3 bases that were read are TGTGCCAGCAGTCTGACCGGGACAGCAAACTCCGACTACACC. This sequence encodes CASSLTGTANSDYT. The complete CDR3 protein is CASSLTGTANSDYTF. The chain has TRBV26 and TRBJ1-2, with 7 bases identical to TRBD1. Read sequence stops 1 residue before the CDR3 end, and the germline J gene provides the missing end. Germline V gene sequence: CDR1 KGHPV, CDR2 FQNQEV (reference sequence). CDR3 length: 15 amino acids. V dropped 2 bases and J dropped 0; count of bases not matched to a gene: 3.